A single sample is the source of the 19 T cell receptor beta chains below, sequenced in a study of blood T cell repertoires in COVID-19. Sequenced by immunoSEQ multiplex PCR; TCRdb stores in-frame clones only, minus some. This table has tens of thousands of clones, 90% to 95% appearing once. The material sequenced was peripheral blood. The origin of the receptors is a man aged 50 or older with acute or convalescent COVID-19.

This chain uses TRBV7-6 with TRBJ2-1; D might be TRBD2 (5 bases). This CDR3 comprises 13 residues. Germline assignment: CDR1 SGHVS and CDR2 FNYEAQ. The ends were cut back, 0 bases at V and 13 bases at J, with 13 bases in the middle. CDR3 DNA: TGTGCCAGCAGCTTAGCGGAGGAGGATAACCAGTTCTTC. It is translated as CASSLAEEDNQFF. The variable domain in full, with the rest retrieved from reference TRBV7-6 and TRBJ2-1, is GAGVSQSPRYKVTKRGQDVALRCDPISGHVSLYWYRQALGQGPEFLTYFNYEAQQDKSGLPNDRFSAERPEGSISTLTIQRTEQRDSAMYRCASSLAEEDNQFFGPGTRLTVL.

This chain links TRBV5-1 with TRBJ1-4, with D hard to call. The V end lost 3 bases, the J end lost 7 bases, and 13 bases lay between the germline ends. The germline V gene encodes CDR1 SGHRS and CDR2 YFSETQ. The CDR3 covers 14 residues. The chain's CDR3 is CASSYGPGGEKLFF. CDR3 DNA sequence: TGCGCCAGCAGCTACGGGCCTGGAGGTGAAAAACTGTTTTTT.

This sequence joins TRBV7-2 and TRBJ2-5, with a tentative D call TRBD2 (5 bases). V was trimmed by 4 bases and J by 6 bases, leaving 18 bases between them. Germline V gives CDR1 SGHTA, CDR2 FQGNSA. The CDR3 contains 15 residues. The CDR3 nucleotides read TGTGCCAGCAGCTCAGCGGCTAGCCCGGGGAAGACCCAGTACTTC. Translated, it gives CASSSAASPGKTQYF.

The rearrangement joins TRBV7-9 to TRBJ2-7; 9 bases line up with TRBD2. Trimming at V came to 5 bases and at J to 7 bases, leaving 18 bases not matched to a gene. Looked up from germline, CDR1 is SEHNR and CDR2 is FQNEAQ (reference sequence). CDR3 length equals 17 residues. The DNA for the CDR3 is TGTGCCAGCAGCCCCGGGATAGCGGGAGTCGTCTTGAGGGAGCAGTACTTC. This codes for CASSPGIAGVVLREQYF.

The chain links TRBV6-5 to TRBJ1-6; D perhaps matches TRBD1 (5 bases). The CDR3 is made up of 16 amino acids. Germline values: CDR1 MNHEY, CDR2 SVGAGI. Trimming stripped 2 bases from V and 7 bases from J, with 15 bases between. CDR3 nucleotides: TGTGCCAGCAGTTACACCCGACAGATTCCAAATTCACCCCTCCACTTT. It is translated as CASSYTRQIPNSPLHF.

The chain carries TRBV10-3 and TRBJ2-2; 10 bases are a match to TRBD2. The CDR3 extends over 16 amino acids. J was trimmed by 8 bases and V by 6 bases; bases with no gene match: 12. Germline V gene sequence: CDR1 ENHRY, CDR2 SYGVKD. The CDR3 sequence: CAISDATISGRGELFF. The DNA of the CDR3 is TGTGCCATCAGCGACGCGACGATTAGCGGGAGGGGGGAGCTGTTTTTT.

CDR3 residues: CASSKGGYEQFF. As DNA, the CDR3 is TGTGCCAGCAGCAAAGGAGGGTATGAGCAGTTCTTC. The J gene is TRBJ2-1, the V gene TRBV21-1; the listed D gene, TRBD2, was not tested against the DNA. TRBV21-1 is annotated as a pseudogene. The CDR3 extends over 12 amino acids.

The chain links TRBV5-1 to TRBJ2-7, with D possibly matching TRBD1 (5 bases). The V end was cut by 4 bases, the J end by 5 bases, with 19 bases between. Germline V gene lookup returns CDR1 SGHRS and CDR2 YFSETQ. The CDR3 spans 15 residues. This chain's CDR3 is CASSVSDTKQDEQYF. CDR3 nucleotide sequence: TGCGCCAGCAGCGTATCGGACACGAAGCAGGACGAGCAGTACTTC.

This rearrangement joins TRBV7-2 to TRBJ2-3; 11 bases are shared with TRBD2. V shed 2 bases and J 14 bases; nucleotides not matched to a gene: 12. Looked up from germline, CDR1 is SGHTA and CDR2 is FQGNSA. This CDR3 is 15 amino acids long. CDR3 amino acids: CASSLSSGTSGLVYF. As DNA, the CDR3 is TGTGCCAGCAGCTTATCGTCCGGGACTAGCGGTCTGGTGTATTTT. Full variable domain (missing parts from reference TRBV7-2 and TRBJ2-3): GAGVSQSPSNKVTEKGKDVELRCDPISGHTALYWYRQSLGQGLEFLIYFQGNSAPDKSGLPSDRFSAERTGGSVSTLTIQRTQQEDSAVYLCASSLSSGTSGLVYFGPGTRLTVL.

The rearrangement joins TRBV5-5 to TRBJ2-7; 13 nucleotides agree with TRBD2. In germline, CDR1 is SGHKS, CDR2 YYEKEE (reference sequence). Losses at the gene ends were 4 bases for V and 5 bases for J; bases not matched to a gene: 9. This CDR3 comprises 16 residues. The CDR3 is CASSRTGLAGADEQYF. The DNA for the CDR3 is TGTGCCAGCAGCAGGACCGGACTAGCGGGAGCTGACGAGCAGTACTTC.

The chain links TRBV5-1 to TRBJ2-1; 7 positions agree with TRBD2. This CDR3 has 14 amino acids. Germline CDR1 and CDR2: SGHRS and YFSETQ. V was clipped by 2 bases and J by 4 bases; unmatched bases: 3. CDR3 loop: CASSFTAGYNEQFF. DNA of the CDR3: TGCGCCAGCAGCTTCACAGCGGGGTACAATGAGCAGTTCTTC. The complete variable domain, with remaining parts taken from reference TRBV5-1 and TRBJ2-1, reads KAGVTQTPRYLIKTRGQQVTLSCSPISGHRSVSWYQQTPGQGLQFLFEYFSETQRNKGNFPGRFSGRQFSNSRSEMNVSTLELGDSALYLCASSFTAGYNEQFFGPGTRLTVL.

This clone was observed a few times. The V and J genes are TRBV9 and TRBJ2-2; maybe TRBD1 (6 bases). Trimming removed 3 bases from V and 7 bases from J, with 10 bases in between. There are 13 residues in the CDR3. CDR1 and CDR2 from the germline V gene are SGDLS and YYNGEE. The CDR3 coding sequence is TGTGCCAGCAGCGGCAGGGGTCACGGGGAGCTGTTTTTT. Amino acid sequence: CASSGRGHGELFF.

This rearrangement joins TRBV7-2 to TRBJ1-1; a weak D match, TRBD1 (5 bases). Germline V lookup: CDR1 SGHTA, CDR2 FQGNSA. V was clipped by 4 bases and J by 0 bases, with 15 bases between them. The CDR3 has 16 residues. The CDR3 DNA is TGTGCCAGCAGCTCGACCGGGGGTGGGCTGAACACTGAAGCTTTCTTT. It specifies CASSSTGGGLNTEAFF. Together with reference TRBV7-2 and TRBJ1-1, the CDR3 gives the full variable domain: GAGVSQSPSNKVTEKGKDVELRCDPISGHTALYWYRQSLGQGLEFLIYFQGNSAPDKSGLPSDRFSAERTGGSVSTLTIQRTQQEDSAVYLCASSSTGGGLNTEAFFGQGTRLTVV.

The chain joins TRBV5-8 to TRBJ1-2; a possible D gene is TRBD1 (5 bases). CDR3 size: 14 residues. V lost 2 bases, J lost 6 bases, and 14 bases lay in between. In germline, CDR1 is SGHTS, CDR2 YDEGEE. CDR3 coding DNA: TGTGCCAGCAGCTTTGGCACTTGGGGGGATGGCTACACCTTC. This encodes CASSFGTWGDGYTF.

The rearrangement joins TRBV9 to TRBJ1-6, with D perhaps TRBD1 (5 bases). V lost 0 bases to trimming and J lost 8 bases, with 12 bases between them. The CDR3 is made up of 15 amino acids. Germline CDR1 SGDLS, CDR2 YYNGEE. The CDR3 region has the DNA TGTGCCAGCAGCGTAGCCGGAGACAGACATTCACCCCTCCACTTT. This gives the protein CASSVAGDRHSPLHF.

The CDR3 DNA is TGTGCCAGCAGTCAGTGGACAGGCCTACAAGAGACCCAGTACTTC. Translating it yields CASSQWTGLQETQYF. The V and J genes are TRBV27 and TRBJ2-5, with TRBD1 matching over 7 bases. V lost 5 bases and J lost 2; bases outside the gene matches: 8. Germline assignment: CDR1 MNHEY and CDR2 SMNVEV (reference sequence). The length of the CDR3 is 15 residues.

This clone was seen just once. V is TRBV30 and J is TRBJ1-4, with 7 bases matching TRBD1. This CDR3 has 14 residues. Germline CDR1 is GTSNPN and CDR2 is SVGIG (reference sequence). The V segment lost 4 bases and the J segment 0 bases; nucleotides outside the gene matches: 2. The CDR3 DNA reads TGTGCCTGGACAGGACAGGCAACTAATGAAAAACTGTTTTTT. It is translated as CAWTGQATNEKLFF.

The chain links TRBV29-1 to TRBJ1-1, with D perhaps TRBD1 (6 bases). Germline values: CDR1 SQVTM, CDR2 ANQGSEA. The ends were cut back, 3 bases at V and 5 bases at J, with 13 bases in the middle. The CDR3 covers 13 residues. CDR3 sequence (DNA): TGCAGCGTTGACCATGGGGGCGGAACTGAAGCTTTCTTT. Its protein product is CSVDHGGGTEAFF.

The V call is TRBV2, the J call TRBJ1-4; 7 nucleotides line up with TRBD1. Losses at the gene ends were 11 bases for V and 0 bases for J; bases not matched to a gene: 12. The CDR3 spans 16 residues. Germline lookup yields CDR1 SNHLY and CDR2 FYNNEI. This CDR3 reads CAGNRGWGATNEKLFF. The CDR3 coding sequence is TGTGCCGGGAACAGGGGATGGGGCGCAACTAATGAAAAACTGTTTTTT.